This TCR beta chain was identified in a study of blood T cell repertoires in COVID-19. Whole-study context: Whether acute or convalescent, the COVID-19 samples came from the United States, Italy and Spain.

TCRdb keeps only in-frame clones here, not all; method: immunoSEQ multiplex PCR. This sample has some 250,000 clones, with more than 75% found just once. The CDR3 sequence is 14 residues long. Per germline, CDR1 SNHLY and CDR2 FYNNEI. V was pared by 8 bases and J by 2 bases, with 14 bases between. The chain employs TRBV2 and TRBJ2-3, with a weak D call TRBD1 (6 bases). The receptor was isolated from a woman between 40 and 55 years old who had recovered from COVID-19. The source material was peripheral blood. Written as DNA, the CDR3 is TGTGCCAGCCCCAGGGGCCCTTCCACAGATACGCAGTATTTT. It codes for CASPRGPSTDTQYF. The full variable domain, rest sourced from reference TRBV2 and TRBJ2-3, is EPEVTQTPSHQVTQMGQEVILRCVPISNHLYFYWYRQILGQKVEFLVSFYNNEISEKSEIFDDQFSVERPDGSNFTLKIRSTKLEDSAMYFCASPRGPSTDTQYFGPGTRLTVL.